Below, one TCR beta chain is given with its context. Its cognate antigen is unknown. V lost 4 bases and J 0 bases, leaving 11 bases between the germline ends. This CDR3 spans 16 amino acids. Germline CDR1 SGHRS, CDR2 YFSETQ. This sample was taken from a study of T cell responses to AZD1222 COVID-19 vaccine. Study details: Second-dose intervals of approximately 4 or approximately 12 weeks were pooled.

Profiled with immunoSEQ multiplex PCR; TCRdb holds only in-frame clones, not every one. The data show about 130,000 clones, around nine tenths seen once. Regarding the study as a whole: With two AZD1222 doses given, Spike-specific TCR breadth and depth both rose. Baseline serostatus was positive in only six AZD1222 recipients.

The chain recombines TRBV5-1 with TRBJ1-6; D not resolved. This TCR was recovered from an adult in good health. The material sequenced was peripheral blood, taken on day 0 of AZD1222 vaccination. Here the CDR3 DNA reads TGCGCCAGCAGCGACTCGCCGGGCTCCTATAATTCACCCCTCCACTTT. As protein: CASSDSPGSYNSPLHF.